This section outlines one TCR beta chain sequence together with its context. These data are taken from a study of Ad26.COV2.S vaccination and SARS-CoV-2 variants. The sample's treatment: over 15 received Ad26.COV2.S at low or high dose, single or two shots; 5 received placebo; per-sample allocation not given. Sampling happened 63 days after the first vaccine or placebo injection. There are 13 residues in the CDR3. Trimming shortened V by 4 bases and J by 1 base, and 8 bases separated the two germline ends. Germline V gene lookup returns CDR1 SGHRS and CDR2 YFSETQ. Data came from immunoSEQ multiplex PCR; TCRdb stores just in-frame clones and leaves some out. The sample has 300,000 to 400,000 clones; just over 85% are singletons.

This TCR was sampled from a person aged 18-65 years who received the Ad26.COV2.S COVID-19 vaccine or a placebo. The rearrangement joins TRBV5-1 to TRBJ1-1; D call uncertain. The sequences come from peripheral blood, collected in a trial of Ad26.COV2.S vaccine versus placebo. The DNA for the CDR3 is TGCGCCAGCAGCCTACGAACGAACACTGAAGCTTTCTTT. Translated, it gives CASSLRTNTEAFF.